The T cell receptor beta chain described here comes from a study of radiation and T cells in renal cell carcinoma. Whole-study context: Nephrectomy followed 15 Gy stereotactic body radiation by 4 weeks.

Here immunoSEQ multiplex PCR was the method, and the copy in TCRdb shows in-frame clones only, minus some. The sample has 130,000 to 150,000 clones, about 87% seen once. Sample time point: baseline pretreatment blood. Treatment here: 15 Gy SBRT to primary tumor, nephrectomy 4 weeks later. Serial blood draws occurred at baseline and 2 and 4 weeks post-SBRT. The sample was blood, taken from a patient whose treatment included radiotherapy and nephrectomy. This clonotype was sampled from a woman between 65 and 79 years old with renal cell carcinoma.

For the CDR3, the DNA is TGTGCCAGCTCACCAAGGGGGGAAAAACTGTTTTTT. Translated: CASSPRGEKLFF. The chain recombines TRBV18 with TRBJ1-4, with a weak D call TRBD1 (6 bases). The ends were cut back, 2 bases at V and 8 bases at J, with 6 bases in the middle. The CDR3 runs to 12 residues. CDR1 is KGHSH, CDR2 LQKENI, per germline.